This T cell receptor (beta chain) originates from a study of blood T cell repertoires in COVID-19. Method: immunoSEQ multiplex PCR; TCRdb's copy keeps in-frame clones and lacks some. The sample has under 300,000 clones, 80% to 90% seen once. The sample comprised peripheral blood. This clonotype was obtained from a woman in her 70s with acute or convalescent COVID-19.

In nucleotides, the CDR3 is TGCGCCAGCAGCTTGGACAGGGGGCCCCAGCATTTT. This gives the protein CASSLDRGPQHF. The gene calls are TRBV5-1 and TRBJ1-5, with TRBD1 identical over 7 bases. CDR1 and CDR2 (germline): SGHRS, YFSETQ. The CDR3 is 12 amino acids. V lost 0 bases to trimming and J lost 9 bases; unmatched junction nucleotides: 0.